What follows are 7 T cell receptor beta chains derived from one specimen sequenced in a study of T cell responses to AZD1222 COVID-19 vaccine. Assay: immunoSEQ multiplex PCR; the TCRdb copy retains only in-frame clones and omits some. This table has over 130,000 clones, about 89% appearing once. The specimen comprised peripheral blood, sampled on day 0 of AZD1222 vaccination. Receptors originate from an adult in good health.

The chain has TRBV18 and TRBJ2-3; D unclear. The germline V and J ends were trimmed by 0 bases and 2 bases, with 33 bases remaining between them. This CDR3 comprises 23 residues. Germline CDR1 reads KGHSH; CDR2 reads LQKENI. The CDR3 reads CASSPPVGFLLGHPIPITDTQYF. Here the CDR3 DNA reads TGTGCCAGCTCACCACCGGTTGGGTTTCTCCTGGGTCACCCCATCCCCATCACAGATACGCAGTATTTT.

The rearrangement links TRBV5-1 to TRBJ2-5; D is unclear. The CDR3 loop spans 14 amino acids. Per germline, CDR1 SGHRS and CDR2 YFSETQ. V lost 3 bases to trimming and J lost 1 base, with 10 bases between them. CDR3 nucleotide sequence: TGCGCCAGCAGCTCCTATGACTCCCAAGAGACCCAGTACTTC. It encodes CASSSYDSQETQYF.

The V call is TRBV6-5, the J call TRBJ1-1; 9 positions agree with TRBD1. This CDR3 comprises 15 residues. After removal of 4 bases from V and 11 bases from J, the junction contained 14 bases not matched to a gene. Per germline, CDR1 MNHEY and CDR2 SVGAGI. CDR3 DNA sequence: TGTGCCAGCAGTTCATACAGGGGGCGCCCCCAGTATGCTTTCTTT. Its translation is CASSSYRGRPQYAFF.

J is TRBJ2-2 and V is TRBV10-2; D remains unclear. The germline gives CDR1 WSHSY, CDR2 SAAADI. The CDR3 length is 15 residues. V lost 8 bases to trimming and J lost 0 bases, with 13 bases between them. In nucleotides, the CDR3 is TGCGCCAGCCTTGGAGACAACGCGAACACCGGGGAGCTGTTTTTT. Its protein product is CASLGDNANTGELFF.

This clone was detected once. The chain employs TRBV2 and TRBJ1-1, with D unresolved. Germline-derived CDR1 and CDR2 are SNHLY and FYNNEI. The CDR3 has 13 amino acids. Trimming shortened V by 4 bases and J by 0 bases, and 6 bases separated the two germline ends. CDR3 region: CASSVEMNTEAFF. The DNA of the CDR3 is TGTGCCAGCAGTGTTGAGATGAACACTGAAGCTTTCTTT.

The V gene is TRBV11-3, the J gene TRBJ2-3; a possible D gene is TRBD2 (6 bases). Germline V CDR1 and CDR2: SGHNT, YENEEA. The V end lost 1 base, the J end lost 5 bases, and 10 bases lay between the germline ends. This CDR3 has 14 amino acids. Written as DNA, the CDR3 is TGTGCCAGCAGCTTAGCTGGGAGGCAAGATACGCAGTATTTT. Amino acid sequence: CASSLAGRQDTQYF. Filled out from reference TRBV11-3 and TRBJ2-3, the complete variable domain reads EAGVVQSPRYKIIEKKQPVAFWCNPISGHNTLYWYLQNLGQGPELLIRYENEEAVDDSQLPKDRFSAERLKGVDSTLKIQPAELGDSAVYLCASSLAGRQDTQYFGPGTRLTVL.

The CDR3 sequence: CAWSNGLYNEQFF. The CDR3, as DNA: TGTGCCTGGAGTAACGGGCTCTACAATGAGCAGTTCTTC. The genes are TRBV30 and TRBJ2-1; D not certain. Germline V gene sequence: CDR1 GTSNPN, CDR2 SVGIG (reference sequence). V lost 2 bases, J lost 3 bases, and 8 bases lay in between. This CDR3 contains 13 residues. Using reference TRBV30 and TRBJ2-1 for the parts outside the CDR3, the full variable domain is SQTIHQWPATLVQPVGSPLSLECTVEGTSNPNLYWYRQAAGRGLQLLFYSVGIGQISSEVPQNLSASRPQDRQFILSSKKLLLSDSGFYLCAWSNGLYNEQFFGPGTRLTVL.